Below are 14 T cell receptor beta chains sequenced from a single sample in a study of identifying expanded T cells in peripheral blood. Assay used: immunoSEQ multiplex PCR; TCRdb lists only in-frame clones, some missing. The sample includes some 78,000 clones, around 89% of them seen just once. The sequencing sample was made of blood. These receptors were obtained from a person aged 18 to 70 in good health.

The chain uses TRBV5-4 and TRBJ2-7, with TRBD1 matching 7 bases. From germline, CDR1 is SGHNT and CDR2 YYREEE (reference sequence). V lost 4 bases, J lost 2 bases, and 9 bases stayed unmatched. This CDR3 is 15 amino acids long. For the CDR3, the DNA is TGTGCCAGCAGCGGCAACAGGGGCCTAGCCTACGAGCAGTACTTC. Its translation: CASSGNRGLAYEQYF.

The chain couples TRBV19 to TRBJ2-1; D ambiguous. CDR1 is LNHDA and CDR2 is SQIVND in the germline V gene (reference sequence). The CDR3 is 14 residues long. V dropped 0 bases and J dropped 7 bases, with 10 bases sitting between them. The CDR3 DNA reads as TGTGCCAGTAGTATAGAGGGTTTGATGAATGAGCAGTTCTTC. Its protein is CASSIEGLMNEQFF.

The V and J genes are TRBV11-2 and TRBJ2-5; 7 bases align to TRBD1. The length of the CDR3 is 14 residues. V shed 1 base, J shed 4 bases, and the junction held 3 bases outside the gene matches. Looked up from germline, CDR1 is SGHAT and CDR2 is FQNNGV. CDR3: CASSLGSGGETQYF. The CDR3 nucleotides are TGTGCCAGCAGCTTAGGTTCAGGGGGAGAGACCCAGTACTTC.

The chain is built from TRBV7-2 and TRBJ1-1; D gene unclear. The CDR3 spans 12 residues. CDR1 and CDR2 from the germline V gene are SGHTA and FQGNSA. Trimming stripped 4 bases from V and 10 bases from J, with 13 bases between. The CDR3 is CASSSGSSRAFF. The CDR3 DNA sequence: TGTGCCAGCAGCTCGGGATCCTCTAGAGCTTTCTTT.

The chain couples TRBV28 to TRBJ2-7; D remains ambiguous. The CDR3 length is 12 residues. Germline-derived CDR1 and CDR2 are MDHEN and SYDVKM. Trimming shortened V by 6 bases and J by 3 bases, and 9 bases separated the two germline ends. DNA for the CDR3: TGTGCCAGCAGAGATGGGTACTACGAGCAGTACTTC. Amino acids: CASRDGYYEQYF.

The CDR3 region is CASSLGGGYTF. In nucleotides, the CDR3 is TGCGCCAGCAGCCTAGGGGGAGGTTACACCTTC. This chain uses TRBV4-3 with TRBJ1-2; D is perhaps TRBD1 (6 bases). The CDR3 extends over 11 amino acids. Trimming removed 4 bases from V and 11 bases from J, with 11 bases in between. Germline V lookup: CDR1 LGHNA, CDR2 YSLEER.

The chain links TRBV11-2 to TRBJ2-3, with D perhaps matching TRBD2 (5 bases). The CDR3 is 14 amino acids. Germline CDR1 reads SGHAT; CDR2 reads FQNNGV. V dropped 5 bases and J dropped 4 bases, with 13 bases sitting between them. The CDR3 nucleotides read TGTGCCAGCAGCAGGCCGTTCGGGGCAGATACGCAGTATTTT. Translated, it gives CASSRPFGADTQYF.

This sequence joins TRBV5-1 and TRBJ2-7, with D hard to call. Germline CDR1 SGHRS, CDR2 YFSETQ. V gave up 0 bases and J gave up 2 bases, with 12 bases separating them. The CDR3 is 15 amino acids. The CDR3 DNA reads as TGCGCCAGCAGCTTGGGACACACATCTACCTACGAGCAGTACTTC. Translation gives CASSLGHTSTYEQYF.

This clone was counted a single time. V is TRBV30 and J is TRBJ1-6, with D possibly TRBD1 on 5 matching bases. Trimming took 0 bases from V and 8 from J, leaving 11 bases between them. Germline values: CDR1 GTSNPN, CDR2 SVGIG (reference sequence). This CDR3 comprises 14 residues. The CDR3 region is CAWSVGGGDSPLHF. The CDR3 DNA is TGTGCCTGGAGTGTGGGGGGGGGTGATTCACCCCTCCACTTT.

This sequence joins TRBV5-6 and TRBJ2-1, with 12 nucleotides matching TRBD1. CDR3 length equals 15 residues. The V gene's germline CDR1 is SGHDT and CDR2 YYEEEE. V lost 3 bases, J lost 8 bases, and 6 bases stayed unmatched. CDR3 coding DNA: TGTGCCAGCAGCTCGGGACAGGGGGCTTTGGATGAGCAGTTCTTC. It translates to CASSSGQGALDEQFF.

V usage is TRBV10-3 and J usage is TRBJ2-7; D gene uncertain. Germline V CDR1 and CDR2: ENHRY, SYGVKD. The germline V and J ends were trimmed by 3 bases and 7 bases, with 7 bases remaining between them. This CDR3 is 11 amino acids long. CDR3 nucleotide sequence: TGTGCCATCAGTGACACAGAGGAGCAGTACTTC. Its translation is CAISDTEEQYF.

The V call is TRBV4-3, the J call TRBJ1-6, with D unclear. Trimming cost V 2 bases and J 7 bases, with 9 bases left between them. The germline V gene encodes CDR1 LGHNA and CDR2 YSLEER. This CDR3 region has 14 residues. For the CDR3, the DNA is TGCGCCAGCAGCCAATACCCCGGGAATTCACCCCTCCACTTT. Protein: CASSQYPGNSPLHF.

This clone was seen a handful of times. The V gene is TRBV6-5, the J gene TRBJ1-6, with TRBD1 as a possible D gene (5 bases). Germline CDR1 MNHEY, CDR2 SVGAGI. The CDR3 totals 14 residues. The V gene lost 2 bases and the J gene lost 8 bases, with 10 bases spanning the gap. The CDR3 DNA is TGTGCCAGCAGTTACGGGGGTTGGGATTCACCCCTCCACTTT. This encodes CASSYGGWDSPLHF.

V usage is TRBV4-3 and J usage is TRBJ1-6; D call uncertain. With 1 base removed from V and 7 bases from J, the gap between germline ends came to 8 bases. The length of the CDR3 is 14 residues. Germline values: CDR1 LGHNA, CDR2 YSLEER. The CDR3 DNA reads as TGCGCCAGCAGCCAAGCCGGGCTAAATTCACCCCTCCACTTT. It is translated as CASSQAGLNSPLHF.